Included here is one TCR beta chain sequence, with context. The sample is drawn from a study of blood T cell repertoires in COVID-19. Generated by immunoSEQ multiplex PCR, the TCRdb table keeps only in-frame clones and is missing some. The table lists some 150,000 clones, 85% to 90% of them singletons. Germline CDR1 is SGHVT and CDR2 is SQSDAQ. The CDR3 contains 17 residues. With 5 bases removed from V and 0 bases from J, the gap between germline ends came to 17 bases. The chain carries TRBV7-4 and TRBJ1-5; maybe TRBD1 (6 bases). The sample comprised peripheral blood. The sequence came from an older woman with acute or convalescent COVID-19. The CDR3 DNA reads TGTGCCAGCAGCGCAAAGAGCCAGGGGTTTAGCAATCAGCCCCAGCATTTT. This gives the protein CASSAKSQGFSNQPQHF.